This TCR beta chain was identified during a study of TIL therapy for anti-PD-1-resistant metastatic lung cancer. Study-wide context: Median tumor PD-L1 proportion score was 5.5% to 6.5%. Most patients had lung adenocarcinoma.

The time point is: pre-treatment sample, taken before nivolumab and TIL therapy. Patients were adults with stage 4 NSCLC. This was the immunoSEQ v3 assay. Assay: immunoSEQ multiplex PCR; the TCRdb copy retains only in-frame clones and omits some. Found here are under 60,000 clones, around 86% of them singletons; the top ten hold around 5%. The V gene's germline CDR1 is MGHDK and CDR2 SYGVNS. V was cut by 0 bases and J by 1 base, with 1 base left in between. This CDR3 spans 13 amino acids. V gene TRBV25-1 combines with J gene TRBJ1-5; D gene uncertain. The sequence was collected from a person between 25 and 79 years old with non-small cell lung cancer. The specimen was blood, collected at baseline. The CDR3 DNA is TGTGCCAGCAGTGAATACAGCAATCAGCCCCAGCATTTT. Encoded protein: CASSEYSNQPQHF. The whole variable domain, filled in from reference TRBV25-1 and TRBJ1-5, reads EADIYQTPRYLVIGTGKKITLECSQTMGHDKMYWYQQDPGMELHLIHYSYGVNSTEKGDLSSESTVSRIRTEHFPLTLESARPSHTSQYLCASSEYSNQPQHFGDGTRLSIL.